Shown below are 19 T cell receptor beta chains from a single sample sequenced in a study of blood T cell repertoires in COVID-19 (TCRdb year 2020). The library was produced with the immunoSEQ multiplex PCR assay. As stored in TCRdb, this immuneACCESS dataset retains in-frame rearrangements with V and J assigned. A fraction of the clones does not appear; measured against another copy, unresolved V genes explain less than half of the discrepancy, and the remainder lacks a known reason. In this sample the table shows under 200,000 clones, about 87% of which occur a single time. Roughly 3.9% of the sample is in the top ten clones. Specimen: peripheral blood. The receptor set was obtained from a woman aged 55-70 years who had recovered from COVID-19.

The CDR3 is CASRFNSGLDAVGELFF. As DNA, the CDR3 is TGTGCCAGCAGGTTTAATTCGGGACTAGACGCGGTCGGGGAGCTGTTTTTT. The rearrangement uses TRBV7-7 and TRBJ2-2, with 8 nucleotides matching TRBD2. The CDR3 extends over 17 amino acids. J gave up 7 bases and V 6 bases, and 16 bases lay outside the gene matches. CDR1 is SSHAT, CDR2 FNYEAQ, per germline (reference sequence).

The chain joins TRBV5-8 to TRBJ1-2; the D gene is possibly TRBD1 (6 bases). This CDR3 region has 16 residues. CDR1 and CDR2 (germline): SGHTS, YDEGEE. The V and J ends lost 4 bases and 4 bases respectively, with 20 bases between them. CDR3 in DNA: TGTGCCAGCAGCGACAGGCTTCCAGTTAACCTCTATGGCTACACCTTC. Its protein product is CASSDRLPVNLYGYTF.

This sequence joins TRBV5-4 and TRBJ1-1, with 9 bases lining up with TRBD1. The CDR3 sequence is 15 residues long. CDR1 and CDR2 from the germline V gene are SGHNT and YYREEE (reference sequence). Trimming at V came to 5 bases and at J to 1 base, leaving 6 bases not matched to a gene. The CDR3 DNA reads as TGTGCCAGCAGTCGCCGGGACAGGGCGAACACTGAAGCTTTCTTT. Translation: CASSRRDRANTEAFF.

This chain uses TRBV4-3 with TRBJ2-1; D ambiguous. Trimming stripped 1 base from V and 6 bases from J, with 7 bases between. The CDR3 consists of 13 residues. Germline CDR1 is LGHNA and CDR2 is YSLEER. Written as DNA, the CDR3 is TGCGCCAGCAGCCAAGTTGTCGGCAATGAGCAGTTCTTC. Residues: CASSQVVGNEQFF.

The CDR3 sequence: CASSHGLAGATDTQYF. Here the CDR3 DNA reads TGCGCCAGCAGCCATGGTCTAGCGGGCGCCACAGATACGCAGTATTTT. The chain employs TRBV4-1 and TRBJ2-3, with 8 bases fitting TRBD2. The germline V gene encodes CDR1 MGHRA and CDR2 YSYEKL. V was pared by 3 bases and J by 2 bases, with 7 bases of the junction left unmatched. The CDR3 is 16 residues long.

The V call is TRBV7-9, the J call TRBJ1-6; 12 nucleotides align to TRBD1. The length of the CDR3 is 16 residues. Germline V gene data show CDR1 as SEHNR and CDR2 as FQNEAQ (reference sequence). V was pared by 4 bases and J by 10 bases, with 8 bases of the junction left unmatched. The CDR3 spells CASSSGTGGFYSPLHF. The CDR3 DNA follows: TGTGCCAGCAGCTCAGGGACAGGGGGCTTTTACTCACCCCTCCACTTT. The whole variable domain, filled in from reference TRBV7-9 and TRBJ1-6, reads DTGVSQNPRHKITKRGQNVTFRCDPISEHNRLYWYRQTLGQGPEFLTYFQNEAQLEKSRLLSDRFSAERPKGSFSTLEIQRTEQGDSAMYLCASSSGTGGFYSPLHFGNGTRLTVT.

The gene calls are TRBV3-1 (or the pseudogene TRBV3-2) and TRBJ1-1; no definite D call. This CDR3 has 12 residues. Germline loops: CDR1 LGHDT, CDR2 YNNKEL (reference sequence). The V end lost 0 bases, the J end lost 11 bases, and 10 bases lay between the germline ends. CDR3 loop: CASSQDGRAAFF. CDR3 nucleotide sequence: TGTGCCAGCAGCCAAGATGGGCGGGCGGCTTTCTTT.

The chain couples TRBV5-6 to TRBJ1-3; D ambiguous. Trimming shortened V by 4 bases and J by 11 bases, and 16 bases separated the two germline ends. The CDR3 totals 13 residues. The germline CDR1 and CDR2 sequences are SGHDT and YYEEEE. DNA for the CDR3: TGTGCCAGCAGCGGACGGGAGATCTCGGCCATATATTTT. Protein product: CASSGREISAIYF.

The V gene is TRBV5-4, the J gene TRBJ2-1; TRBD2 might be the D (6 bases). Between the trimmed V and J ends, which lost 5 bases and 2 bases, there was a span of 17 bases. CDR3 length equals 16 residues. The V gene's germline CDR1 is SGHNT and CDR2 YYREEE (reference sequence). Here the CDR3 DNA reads TGTGCCAGCAGGGGGGGTGGTTCTCGGGCCTACAATGAGCAGTTCTTC. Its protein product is CASRGGGSRAYNEQFF.

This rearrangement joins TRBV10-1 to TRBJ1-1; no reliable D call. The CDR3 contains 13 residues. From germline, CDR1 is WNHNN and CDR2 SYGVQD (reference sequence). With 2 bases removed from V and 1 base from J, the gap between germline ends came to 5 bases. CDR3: CASSEDTNTEAFF. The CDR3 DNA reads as TGCGCCAGCAGTGAGGACACGAACACTGAAGCTTTCTTT.

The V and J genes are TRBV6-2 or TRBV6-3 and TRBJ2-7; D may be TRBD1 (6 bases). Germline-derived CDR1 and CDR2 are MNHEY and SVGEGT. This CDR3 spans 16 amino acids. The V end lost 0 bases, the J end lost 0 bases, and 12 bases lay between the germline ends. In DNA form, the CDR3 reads TGTGCCAGCAGTTACTCGACAGGACAGAGCTCCTACGAGCAGTACTTC. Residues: CASSYSTGQSSYEQYF.

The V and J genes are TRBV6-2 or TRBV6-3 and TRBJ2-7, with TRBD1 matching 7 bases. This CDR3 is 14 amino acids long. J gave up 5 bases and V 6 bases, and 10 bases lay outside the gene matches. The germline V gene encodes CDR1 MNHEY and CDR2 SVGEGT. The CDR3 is CASSSSTGFNEQYF. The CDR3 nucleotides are TGTGCCAGCAGCTCCTCGACAGGGTTCAACGAGCAGTACTTC.

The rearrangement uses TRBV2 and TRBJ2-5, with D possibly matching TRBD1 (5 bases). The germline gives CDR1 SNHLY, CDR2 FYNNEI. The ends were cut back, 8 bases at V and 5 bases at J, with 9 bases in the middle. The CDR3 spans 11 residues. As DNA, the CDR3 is TGTGCCAGCTCCAGGGTGGAGACCCAGTACTTC. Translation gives CASSRVETQYF.

The CDR3 is CASSLKGAAYNSPLHF. In DNA, the CDR3 is TGTGCCAGCAGTTTAAAGGGGGCCGCCTATAATTCACCCCTCCACTTT. The chain carries TRBV28 and TRBJ1-6; 7 bases map to TRBD1. CDR3 length: 16 residues. Trimming removed 2 bases from V and 2 bases from J; junction bases left unmatched: 3. Germline V gene data show CDR1 as MDHEN and CDR2 as SYDVKM.

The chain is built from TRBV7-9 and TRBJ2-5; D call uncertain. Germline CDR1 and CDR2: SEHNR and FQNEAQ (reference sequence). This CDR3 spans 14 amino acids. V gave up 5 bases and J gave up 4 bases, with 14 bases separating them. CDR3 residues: CASSVYGRVETQYF. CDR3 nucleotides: TGTGCCAGCAGCGTATATGGCCGGGTAGAGACCCAGTACTTC. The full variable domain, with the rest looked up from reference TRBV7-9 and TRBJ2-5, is DTGVSQNPRHKITKRGQNVTFRCDPISEHNRLYWYRQTLGQGPEFLTYFQNEAQLEKSRLLSDRFSAERPKGSFSTLEIQRTEQGDSAMYLCASSVYGRVETQYFGPGTRLLVL.

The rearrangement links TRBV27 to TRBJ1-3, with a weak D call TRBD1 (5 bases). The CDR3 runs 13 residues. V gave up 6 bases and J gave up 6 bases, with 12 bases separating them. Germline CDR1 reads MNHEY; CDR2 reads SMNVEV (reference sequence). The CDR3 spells CASSSDSANTIYF. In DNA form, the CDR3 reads TGTGCCAGCAGCAGTGACAGTGCAAACACCATATATTTT.

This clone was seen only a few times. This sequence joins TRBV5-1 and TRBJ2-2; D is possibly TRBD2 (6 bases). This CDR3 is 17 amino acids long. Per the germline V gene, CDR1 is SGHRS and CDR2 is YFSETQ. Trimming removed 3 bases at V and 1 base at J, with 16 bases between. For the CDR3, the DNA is TGCGCCAGCAGCTCTAACCCCGGCGGGGTGAACACCGGGGAGCTGTTTTTT. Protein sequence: CASSSNPGGVNTGELFF. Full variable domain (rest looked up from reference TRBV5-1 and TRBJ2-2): KAGVTQTPRYLIKTRGQQVTLSCSPISGHRSVSWYQQTPGQGLQFLFEYFSETQRNKGNFPGRFSGRQFSNSRSEMNVSTLELGDSALYLCASSSNPGGVNTGELFFGEGSRLTVL.

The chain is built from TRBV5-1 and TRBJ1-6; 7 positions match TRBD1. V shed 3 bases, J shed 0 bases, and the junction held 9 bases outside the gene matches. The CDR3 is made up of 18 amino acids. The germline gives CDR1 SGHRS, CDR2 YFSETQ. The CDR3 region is CASSSGTAQSSYNSPLHF. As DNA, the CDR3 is TGCGCCAGCAGCTCCGGGACAGCCCAAAGCTCCTATAATTCACCCCTCCACTTT.

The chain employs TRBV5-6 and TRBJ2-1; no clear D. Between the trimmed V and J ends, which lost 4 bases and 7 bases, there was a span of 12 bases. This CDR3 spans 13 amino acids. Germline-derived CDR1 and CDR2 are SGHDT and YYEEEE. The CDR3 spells CASSTPSGNEQFF. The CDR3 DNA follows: TGTGCCAGCAGCACCCCCTCCGGGAATGAGCAGTTCTTC.